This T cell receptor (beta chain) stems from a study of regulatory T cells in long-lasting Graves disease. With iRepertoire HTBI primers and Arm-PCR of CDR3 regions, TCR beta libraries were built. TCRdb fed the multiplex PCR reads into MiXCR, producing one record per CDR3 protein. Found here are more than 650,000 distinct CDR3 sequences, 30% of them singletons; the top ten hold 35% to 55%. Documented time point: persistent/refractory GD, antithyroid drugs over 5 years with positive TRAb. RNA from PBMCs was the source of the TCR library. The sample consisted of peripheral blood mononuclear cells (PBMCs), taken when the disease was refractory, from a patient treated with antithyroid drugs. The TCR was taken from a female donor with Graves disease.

CDR3 residues: CASSPRLAFRTDTQYF. CDR3 DNA sequence: TGTGCCAGCAGTCCCCGACTAGCCTTCCGCACAGATACGCAGTATTTT. The rearrangement joins TRBV28 to TRBJ2-3; 7 positions match TRBD2. The CDR3 loop spans 16 amino acids. Germline V gene data show CDR1 as MDHEN and CDR2 as SYDVKM. V dropped 5 bases and J dropped 1; count of bases not matched to a gene: 9.